The 27 T cell receptor beta chains below all came from one sample that was sequenced in a study of cytomegalovirus exposure and HLA in healthy donors. The PCR was carried out with 60 Vbeta primers and 13 Jbeta primers. Clones were sequenced by immunoSEQ multiplex PCR, and TCRdb holds only the in-frame ones, with some missing. Among roughly 120,000 clones, less than 85% were seen once, and the ten largest hold 4.1%. The sequenced sample consisted of PBMCs. The receptors shown here come from a woman between 40 and 50 years old in good health and CMV-seronegative.

This sequence joins TRBV29-1 and TRBJ2-1; 7 bases are a match to TRBD2. Trimming cost V 7 bases and J 13 bases; bases outside gene matches: 7. The CDR3 length is 10 residues. The germline V gene has CDR1 SQVTM and CDR2 ANQGSEA. The CDR3 DNA sequence: TGCAGCGCCACTCGGGAGGTACAGTTCTTC. Its protein product is CSATREVQFF.

This clone was seen a few times. This chain uses TRBV7-9 with TRBJ1-1; the D gene is possibly TRBD1 (6 bases). Germline-derived CDR1 and CDR2 are SEHNR and FQNEAQ (reference sequence). This CDR3 spans 14 amino acids. Trimming removed 5 bases at V and 1 base at J, with 11 bases between. CDR3 amino acids: CASSRLTGNTEAFF. The CDR3 nucleotides are TGTGCCAGCAGCCGCCTGACAGGGAACACTGAAGCTTTCTTT.

The gene calls are TRBV14 and TRBJ2-2, with TRBD1 matching over 12 bases. CDR3 length equals 16 residues. Losses at the gene ends were 8 bases for V and 4 bases for J; bases not matched to a gene: 8. CDR1 is SGHDN, CDR2 FVKESK, per germline. CDR3 sequence: CASGTGGFSGTGELFF. For the CDR3, the DNA is TGTGCCAGCGGGACAGGGGGCTTTTCAGGCACCGGGGAGCTGTTTTTT.

CDR3 sequence reads: CASSPLATAEETQYF. In DNA form, the CDR3 reads TGTGCCAGCAGCCCCCTGGCGACAGCCGAAGAGACCCAGTACTTC. The chain links TRBV11-2 to TRBJ2-5, with D perhaps matching TRBD1 (5 bases). Trimming shortened V by 5 bases and J by 3 bases, and 16 bases separated the two germline ends. Germline V lookup: CDR1 SGHAT, CDR2 FQNNGV. The CDR3 spans 15 residues.

This clone was seen only once. This chain uses TRBV6-6 with TRBJ2-1; 11 bases agree with TRBD2. The J segment lost 5 bases and the V segment lost 7 bases, leaving 7 bases of the junction unmatched. CDR3 length: 15 amino acids. Per the germline V gene, CDR1 is MNHNY and CDR2 is SVGAGI (reference sequence). The CDR3 spells CASTPSGGIDNEQFF. The CDR3, as DNA: TGTGCCAGCACCCCTAGCGGGGGGATCGACAATGAGCAGTTCTTC.

The gene calls are TRBV4-2 and TRBJ2-7; tentative D call: TRBD2 (5 bases). Germline loops: CDR1 LGHNA, CDR2 YNFKEQ. This CDR3 is 13 amino acids long. The V end lost 8 bases, the J end lost 2 bases, and 13 bases lay between the germline ends. As DNA, the CDR3 is TGTGCCAGCGCCGAGGGAAATACCTACGAGCAGTACTTC. Translating it yields CASAEGNTYEQYF.

V usage is TRBV7-2 and J usage is TRBJ2-5; the match to TRBD2 covers 7 bases. Per the germline V gene, CDR1 is SGHTA and CDR2 is FQGNSA. Trimming removed 4 bases from V and 5 bases from J; junction bases left unmatched: 10. This CDR3 has 15 amino acids. CDR3 coding DNA: TGTGCCAGCAGCTCCGGTAAAGCGGGACGGGAGACCCAGTACTTC. It codes for CASSSGKAGRETQYF.

About this clone: The junction departs from the called germline gene at one end, perhaps through a read error. The J gene is TRBJ2-3, the V gene TRBV27, with TRBD1 identical over 8 bases. Germline assignment: CDR1 MNHEY and CDR2 SMNVEV (reference sequence). The length of the CDR3 is 12 residues. The CDR3 here is CASSKRDRPRAF. Written as DNA, the CDR3 is TGTGCCAGCAGTAAGAGGGACAGGCCCCGCGCTTTT.

Concerning this clone itself: This specimen includes other DNA sequences encoding the same CDR3. This chain links TRBV9 with TRBJ1-3, with no clear D. Germline values: CDR1 SGDLS, CDR2 YYNGEE. This CDR3 has 13 residues. Trimming removed 0 bases at V and 3 bases at J, with 4 bases between. CDR3 coding DNA: TGTGCCAGCAGCGTAGACGGTGGAAACACCATATATTTT. This gives the protein CASSVDGGNTIYF.

Turning to this clone: The germline gene is not matched at one end of the junction; a read error may be the cause. This chain uses TRBV7-9 with TRBJ2-3; 7 positions agree with TRBD2. There are 13 residues in the CDR3. Germline V gene lookup returns CDR1 SEHNR and CDR2 FQNEAQ (reference sequence). The CDR3 nucleotides are TGTTCCAGCGCCCCGGGGGGAACAGATACGCAGTATTTT. As protein: CSSAPGGTDTQYF. Drawing the rest from reference TRBV7-9 and TRBJ2-3, the complete variable domain is DTGVSQNPRHKITKRGQNVTFRCDPISEHNRLYWYRQTLGQGPEFLTYFQNEAQLEKSRLLSDRFSAERPKGSFSTLEIQRTEQGDSAMYLCSSAPGGTDTQYFGPGTRLTVL.

This clone was recorded a few times. The chain is built from TRBV11-1 and TRBJ2-4, with TRBD1 matching over 7 bases. Germline CDR1 SGHAT, CDR2 FQDESV (reference sequence). CDR3 length equals 13 residues. V was clipped by 6 bases and J by 9 bases; unmatched bases: 8. CDR3 coding DNA: TGTGCCAGCAGTGTAGGGGGCGTCGGCATTCAGTACTTC. Translated: CASSVGGVGIQYF.

The V and J genes are TRBV2 and TRBJ1-3; 9 positions match TRBD1. With V trimmed by 6 bases and J by 4 bases, 19 bases remained unmatched. This CDR3 is 19 amino acids long. Germline loops: CDR1 SNHLY, CDR2 FYNNEI. The CDR3 loop is CASRLGYATPGQGGNTIYF. The CDR3, as DNA: TGTGCCAGCAGACTCGGATACGCCACCCCGGGACAGGGAGGAAACACCATATATTTT.

The chain joins TRBV6-1 to TRBJ1-5; D perhaps matches TRBD1 (6 bases). V dropped 3 bases and J dropped 0 bases, with 12 bases sitting between them. The CDR3 consists of 16 residues. Germline V gene data show CDR1 as MNHNS and CDR2 as SASEGT. The CDR3 protein is CASSEGAPYSNQPQHF. CDR3 DNA: TGTGCCAGCAGTGAGGGGGCCCCTTATAGCAATCAGCCCCAGCATTTT.

The gene calls are TRBV4-3 and TRBJ2-7, with a tentative D call TRBD2 (5 bases). Germline-derived CDR1 and CDR2 are LGHNA and YSLEER. Trimming shortened V by 3 bases and J by 3 bases, and 15 bases separated the two germline ends. The CDR3 spans 15 residues. The chain's CDR3 is CASSQRTGTDYEQYF. The CDR3 region has the DNA TGCGCCAGCAGCCAGCGGACGGGAACCGACTACGAGCAGTACTTC.

The V and J genes are TRBV9 and TRBJ2-3; the D gene is possibly TRBD2 (6 bases). In germline, CDR1 is SGDLS, CDR2 YYNGEE. The V end was cut by 2 bases, the J end by 2 bases, with 12 bases between. There are 15 residues in the CDR3. The CDR3 coding sequence is TGTGCCAGCAGCGTCAGCGGGTTAGACACAGATACGCAGTATTTT. Encoded protein: CASSVSGLDTDTQYF.

The rearrangement joins TRBV7-9 to TRBJ1-4, with unresolved D. CDR3 length: 14 residues. The V gene's germline CDR1 is SEHNR and CDR2 FQNEAQ (reference sequence). V was shortened by 5 bases and J by 2 bases, with 9 bases between the two germline ends. CDR3 sequence reads: CASSLGVTNEKLFF. The CDR3 DNA reads TGTGCCAGCAGCCTCGGTGTGACTAATGAAAAACTGTTTTTT.

The V gene is TRBV7-8, the J gene TRBJ2-6, with D perhaps TRBD1 (6 bases). V lost 1 base, J lost 0 bases, and 19 bases lay in between. The CDR3 is made up of 20 amino acids. Germline values: CDR1 SGHVS, CDR2 FQNEAQ. In DNA, the CDR3 is TGTGCCAGCAGCTTAGAAAGGGGACAACCAATTAGCTCTGGGGCCAACGTCCTGACTTTC. It yields the protein CASSLERGQPISSGANVLTF. Combining the CDR3 with reference TRBV7-8 and TRBJ2-6 gives the whole variable domain GAGVSQSPRYKVAKRGQDVALRCDPISGHVSLFWYQQALGQGPEFLTYFQNEAQLDKSGLPSDRFFAERPEGSVSTLKIQRTQQEDSAVYLCASSLERGQPISSGANVLTFGAGSRLTVL.

The V and J genes are TRBV7-2 and TRBJ1-3, with TRBD1 identical over 8 bases. The CDR3 consists of 16 residues. Germline values: CDR1 SGHTA, CDR2 FQGNSA. Trimming removed 5 bases from V and 1 base from J; junction bases left unmatched: 7. CDR3 residues: CASSRDRTGSGNTIYF. The CDR3 coding sequence is TGTGCCAGCAGCCGTGACCGGACAGGGTCTGGAAACACCATATATTTT.

The chain combines TRBV7-2 with TRBJ1-1; 8 nucleotides match TRBD1. CDR1 and CDR2 from the germline V gene are SGHTA and FQGNSA. V shed 5 bases, J shed 10 bases, and the junction held 6 bases outside the gene matches. The CDR3 is made up of 12 amino acids. As DNA, the CDR3 is TGTGCCAGCAGCCTGACAGGGGTCGGAGCTTTCTTT. Residues: CASSLTGVGAFF.

The chain joins TRBV11-1 to TRBJ2-7, with 11 bases identical to TRBD1. V lost 5 bases to trimming and J lost 1 base; unmatched junction nucleotides: 7. This CDR3 is 16 amino acids long. In germline, CDR1 is SGHAT, CDR2 FQDESV (reference sequence). The CDR3 sequence is CASSTLGTGGSYEQYF. CDR3 coding DNA: TGTGCCAGCAGCACGTTGGGGACAGGGGGGTCCTACGAGCAGTACTTC.

The chain combines TRBV5-1 with TRBJ2-7, with a tentative D call TRBD1 (5 bases). Germline V lookup: CDR1 SGHRS, CDR2 YFSETQ. The CDR3 is 11 residues long. V lost 5 bases and J 4 bases, leaving 7 bases between the germline ends. In DNA form, the CDR3 reads TGCGCCAGCAGAGGGGAATACGAGCAGTACTTC. It translates to CASRGEYEQYF.

The V and J genes are TRBV6-1 and TRBJ2-1; perhaps TRBD2 as D (6 bases). The CDR3 is made up of 15 amino acids. V was clipped by 0 bases and J by 6 bases, with 12 bases between them. Germline V CDR1 and CDR2: MNHNS, SASEGT. CDR3 sequence: CASSEAISTSNEQFF. CDR3 nucleotide sequence: TGTGCCAGCAGTGAAGCCATATCGACTAGCAATGAGCAGTTCTTC.

This chain links TRBV5-1 with TRBJ2-3, with 8 positions matching TRBD2. Germline-derived CDR1 and CDR2 are SGHRS and YFSETQ. This CDR3 contains 14 residues. V trimming: 4 bases; J trimming: 5 bases; junction bases outside the gene matches: 6. CDR3 sequence: CASSGRTSLDTQYF. DNA of the CDR3: TGCGCCAGCAGCGGCAGGACTAGCCTAGATACGCAGTATTTT.

The CDR3 DNA sequence: TGTGCCAGCAGCAAGACTAGCGGGGTTCTCAATGAGCAGTTCTTC. Amino acids: CASSKTSGVLNEQFF. The chain is built from TRBV7-2 and TRBJ2-1; 11 bases are a match to TRBD2. Germline V lookup: CDR1 SGHTA, CDR2 FQGNSA. The CDR3 loop spans 15 amino acids. V gave up 5 bases and J gave up 6 bases; unmatched junction bases: 6.

This sequence joins TRBV7-8 and TRBJ2-1; no definite D call. Trimming left V 2 bases short and J 8 bases short, with 16 bases between. CDR1 SGHVS and CDR2 FQNEAQ come from the germline V gene. The CDR3 loop spans 15 amino acids. CDR3 DNA: TGTGCCAGCAGCTTAAAGTTCGGTGAGGAGTATGAGCAGTTCTTC. Protein product: CASSLKFGEEYEQFF.

This chain connects TRBV28 to TRBJ1-2, with unresolved D. From germline, CDR1 is MDHEN and CDR2 SYDVKM. The CDR3 is made up of 14 amino acids. V lost 5 bases and J lost 4, with 14 bases in between. The CDR3 nucleotides are TGTGCCAGCAGTCCCCCAGGAGGACGCTATGGCTACACCTTC. This gives the protein CASSPPGGRYGYTF.

The V gene is TRBV7-9, the J gene TRBJ2-7; 7 bases agree with TRBD1. The CDR3 runs 13 residues. CDR1 and CDR2 from the germline V gene are SEHNR and FQNEAQ (reference sequence). V was pared by 6 bases and J by 6 bases, with 8 bases of the junction left unmatched. Here the CDR3 DNA reads TGTGCCAGCAGTTATATTCCAGGGGGCGAGCAGTACTTC. Translated, it gives CASSYIPGGEQYF.